Given below is one T cell receptor (beta chain) in context. The antigen remains undetermined. The source of the sample is a study of T cell repertoires in cytomegalovirus infection. Study as a whole: Matching HLA type and CMV infection were both indicated by public TCR beta signatures.

Germline V lookup: CDR1 MNHNS, CDR2 SASEGT. The CDR3 length is 15 residues. The ends lost 6 bases at V and 0 bases at J; junction bases unmatched: 7. From the reads, TCRdb called clonotypes with MiXCR, one entry per CDR3 protein. The repertoire holds 640,000 or so distinct CDR3 sequences, with 30% to 40% as singletons. The source is a human donor in good health (CMV status not recorded). Some clones in this sample may be carry-over from other donors' samples. Specimen: cultured PBMCs, collected from culture after CMV antigen stimulation. The chain employs TRBV6-1 and TRBJ1-1, with TRBD1 matching 7 bases. The CDR3 sequence is CASRPTGPLNTEAFF. The CDR3 nucleotides read TGTGCCAGCAGGCCGACAGGGCCCCTGAACACTGAAGCTTTCTTT.